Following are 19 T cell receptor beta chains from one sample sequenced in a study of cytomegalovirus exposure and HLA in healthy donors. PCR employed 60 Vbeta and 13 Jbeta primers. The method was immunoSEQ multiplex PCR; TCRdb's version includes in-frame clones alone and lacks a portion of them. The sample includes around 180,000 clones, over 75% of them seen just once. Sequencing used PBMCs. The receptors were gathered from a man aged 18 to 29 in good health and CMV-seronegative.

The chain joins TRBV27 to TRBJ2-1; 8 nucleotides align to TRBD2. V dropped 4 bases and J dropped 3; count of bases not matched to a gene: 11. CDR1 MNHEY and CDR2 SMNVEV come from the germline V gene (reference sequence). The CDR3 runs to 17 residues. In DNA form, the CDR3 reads TGTGCCAGCAGTTCTCGAGGGAGCGGGGGACACTACAATGAGCAGTTCTTC. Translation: CASSSRGSGGHYNEQFF.

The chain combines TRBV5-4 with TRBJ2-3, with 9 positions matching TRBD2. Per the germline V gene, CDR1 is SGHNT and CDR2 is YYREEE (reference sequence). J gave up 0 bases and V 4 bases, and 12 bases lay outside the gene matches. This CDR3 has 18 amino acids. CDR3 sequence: CASSQAGTSGSSTDTQYF. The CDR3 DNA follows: TGTGCCAGCAGCCAGGCGGGAACTAGCGGGTCTAGCACAGATACGCAGTATTTT.

The CDR3 sequence: CASSRTSAAGYEQYF. The CDR3 region has the DNA TGTGCCAGCAGTAGGACTTCGGCCGCAGGCTACGAGCAGTACTTC. The chain employs TRBV28 and TRBJ2-7; TRBD2 is a possible D gene (5 bases). Trimming took off 5 bases at V and 3 bases at J, with 17 bases between the two ends. The CDR3 consists of 15 residues. The germline gives CDR1 MDHEN, CDR2 SYDVKM. Full variable domain (missing parts from reference TRBV28 and TRBJ2-7): DVKVTQSSRYLVKRTGEKVFLECVQDMDHENMFWYRQDPGLGLRLIYFSYDVKMKEKGDIPEGYSVSREKKERFSLILESASTNQTSMYLCASSRTSAAGYEQYFGPGTRLTVT.

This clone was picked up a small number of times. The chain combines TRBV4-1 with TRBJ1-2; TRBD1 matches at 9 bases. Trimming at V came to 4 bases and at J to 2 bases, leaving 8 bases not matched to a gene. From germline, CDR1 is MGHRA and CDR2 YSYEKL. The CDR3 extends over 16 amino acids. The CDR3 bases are TGCGCCAGCAGCCTAGAAGGAGGACAGGGGAACTATGGCTACACCTTC. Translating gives CASSLEGGQGNYGYTF.

This chain's CDR3 is CASSQGPSGRTTSYEQYF. CDR3 in DNA: TGCGCCAGCAGCCAGGGGCCTAGCGGGAGGACCACCTCCTACGAGCAGTACTTC. V and J are TRBV4-3 and TRBJ2-7, with TRBD2 matching over 11 bases. Trimming took 3 bases from V and 0 from J; bases not matched to a gene: 10. The CDR3 runs 18 residues. The germline V gene has CDR1 LGHNA and CDR2 YSLEER.

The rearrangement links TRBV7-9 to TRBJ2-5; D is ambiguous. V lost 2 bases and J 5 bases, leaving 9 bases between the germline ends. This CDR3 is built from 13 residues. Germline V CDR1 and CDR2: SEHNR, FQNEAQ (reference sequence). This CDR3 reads CASSLQAQETQYF. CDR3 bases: TGTGCCAGCAGCTTACAGGCACAGGAGACCCAGTACTTC.

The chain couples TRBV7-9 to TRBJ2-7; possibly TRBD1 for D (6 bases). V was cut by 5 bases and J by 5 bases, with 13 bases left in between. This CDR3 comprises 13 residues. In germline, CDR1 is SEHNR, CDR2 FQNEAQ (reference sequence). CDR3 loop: CASSIQGTHEQYF. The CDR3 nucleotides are TGTGCCAGCAGCATACAGGGTACCCACGAGCAGTACTTC.

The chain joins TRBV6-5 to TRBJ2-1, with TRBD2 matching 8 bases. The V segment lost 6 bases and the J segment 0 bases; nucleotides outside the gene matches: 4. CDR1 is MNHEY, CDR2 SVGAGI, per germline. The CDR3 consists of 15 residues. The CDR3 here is CASRRLANSYNEQFF. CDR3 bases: TGTGCCAGCAGGCGACTAGCGAACTCCTACAATGAGCAGTTCTTC.

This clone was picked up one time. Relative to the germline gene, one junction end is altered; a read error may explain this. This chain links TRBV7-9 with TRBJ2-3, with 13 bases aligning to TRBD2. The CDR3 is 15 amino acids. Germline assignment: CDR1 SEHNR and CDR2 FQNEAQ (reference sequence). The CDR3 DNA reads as TGTTCCAGCAGTCTAACTAGCGGGAGGGGAAATACGCAGTATTTT. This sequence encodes CSSSLTSGRGNTQYF.

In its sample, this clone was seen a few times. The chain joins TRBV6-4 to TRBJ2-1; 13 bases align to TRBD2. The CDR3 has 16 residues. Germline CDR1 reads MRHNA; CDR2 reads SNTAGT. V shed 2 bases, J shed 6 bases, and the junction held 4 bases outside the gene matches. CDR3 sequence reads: CASSDHGTSGINEQFF. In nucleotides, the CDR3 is TGTGCCAGCAGTGACCACGGGACTAGCGGGATCAATGAGCAGTTCTTC.

The CDR3 here is CASSPRTGFNYGYTF. CDR3 in DNA: TGTGCCAGCAGCCCAAGGACAGGCTTTAACTATGGCTACACCTTC. V usage is TRBV5-5 and J usage is TRBJ1-2; TRBD1 agrees at 7 bases. The V and J ends lost 4 bases and 1 base, in that order; junction bases with no gene match: 7. The CDR3 sequence is 15 residues long. The germline V gene encodes CDR1 SGHKS and CDR2 YYEKEE (reference sequence).

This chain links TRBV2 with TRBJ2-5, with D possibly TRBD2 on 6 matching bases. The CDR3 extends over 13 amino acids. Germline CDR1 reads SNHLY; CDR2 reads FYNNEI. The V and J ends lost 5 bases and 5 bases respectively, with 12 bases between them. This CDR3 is CASSIRGSETQYF. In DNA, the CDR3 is TGTGCCAGCAGTATACGGGGGTCCGAGACCCAGTACTTC.

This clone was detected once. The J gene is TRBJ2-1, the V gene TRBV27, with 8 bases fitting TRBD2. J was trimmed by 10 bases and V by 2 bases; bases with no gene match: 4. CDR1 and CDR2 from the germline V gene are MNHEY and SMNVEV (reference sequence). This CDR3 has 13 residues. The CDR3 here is CASSLILADEQFF. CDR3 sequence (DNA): TGTGCCAGCAGTTTAATACTAGCGGACGAGCAGTTCTTC.

The CDR3 bases are TGTGCCAGCAGTTGGGCGGGGGGGGTCGAGCAGTACTTC. Translation: CASSWAGGVEQYF. The V call is TRBV6-5, the J call TRBJ2-7; TRBD2 aligns across 9 bases. V lost 4 bases to trimming and J lost 6 bases; unmatched junction nucleotides: 4. This CDR3 is 13 amino acids long. CDR1 and CDR2 (germline): MNHEY, SVGAGI.

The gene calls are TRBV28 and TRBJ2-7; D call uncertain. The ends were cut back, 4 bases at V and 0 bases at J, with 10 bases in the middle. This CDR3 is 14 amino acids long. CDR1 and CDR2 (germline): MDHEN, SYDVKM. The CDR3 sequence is CASSSGGSSYEQYF. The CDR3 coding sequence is TGTGCCAGCAGTTCGGGTGGCAGCTCCTACGAGCAGTACTTC.

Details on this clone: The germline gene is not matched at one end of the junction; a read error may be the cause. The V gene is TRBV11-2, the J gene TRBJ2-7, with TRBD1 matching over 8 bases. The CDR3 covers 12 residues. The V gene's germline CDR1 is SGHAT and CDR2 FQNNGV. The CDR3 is CASSLGDRPFGF. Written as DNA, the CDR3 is TGTGCCAGCAGCTTGGGGGACAGGCCGTTCGGCTTC.

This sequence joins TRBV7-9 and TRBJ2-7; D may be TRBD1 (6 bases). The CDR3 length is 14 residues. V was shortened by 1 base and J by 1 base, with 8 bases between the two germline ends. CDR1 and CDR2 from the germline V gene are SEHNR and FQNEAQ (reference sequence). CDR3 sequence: CASSLGTASYEQYF. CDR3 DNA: TGTGCCAGCAGCTTAGGGACAGCTTCCTACGAGCAGTACTTC.

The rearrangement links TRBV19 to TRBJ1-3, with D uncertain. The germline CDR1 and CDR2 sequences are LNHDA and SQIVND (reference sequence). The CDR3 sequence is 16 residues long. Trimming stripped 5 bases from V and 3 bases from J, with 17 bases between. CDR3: CASSPGSPNLGNTIYF. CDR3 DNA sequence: TGTGCCAGTAGTCCCGGGTCTCCCAACCTTGGAAACACCATATATTTT.

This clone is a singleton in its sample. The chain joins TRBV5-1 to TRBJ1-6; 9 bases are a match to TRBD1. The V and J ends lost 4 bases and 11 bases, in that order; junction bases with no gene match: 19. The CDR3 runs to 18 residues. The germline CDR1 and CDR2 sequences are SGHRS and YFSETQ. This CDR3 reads CASSTDKTQGAVSPPLHF. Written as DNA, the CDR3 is TGCGCCAGCAGCACCGACAAGACACAGGGGGCGGTCTCTCCACCCCTCCACTTT.